The 16 T cell receptor beta chains below were found in one sample sequenced in a study of shared clonotypes between healthy human individuals. Assay: immunoSEQ multiplex PCR; the TCRdb copy retains only in-frame clones and omits some. Of some 2 million clones in the sample, over 85% are singletons; the top ten hold about 0.13%. The sequenced sample consisted of naive CD4+ T cells sorted from blood. Subset of the sample: CD45RA+ positively selected. The origin of the receptors is a man aged 18-30 years in good health.

V is TRBV27 and J is TRBJ2-7; D remains unclear. The germline V and J ends were trimmed by 5 bases and 4 bases, with 15 bases remaining between them. The CDR3 has 14 residues. In germline, CDR1 is MNHEY, CDR2 SMNVEV (reference sequence). For the CDR3, the DNA is TGTGCCAGCAGTCGAGATGCCCATCTATACGAGCAGTACTTC. This sequence encodes CASSRDAHLYEQYF.

The V gene is TRBV6-6, the J gene TRBJ2-7; TRBD1 matches at 7 bases. The germline V gene encodes CDR1 MNHNY and CDR2 SVGAGI (reference sequence). Trimming at V came to 5 bases and at J to 6 bases, leaving 10 bases not matched to a gene. CDR3 length: 14 amino acids. Here the CDR3 reads CASSTPGQSTEQYF. CDR3 DNA: TGTGCCAGCAGTACTCCGGGACAGTCCACCGAGCAGTACTTC.

V and J are TRBV6-6 and TRBJ2-7, with D perhaps TRBD1 (5 bases). CDR3 size: 13 residues. V lost 10 bases and J lost 2, with 15 bases in between. CDR1 and CDR2 from the germline V gene are MNHNY and SVGAGI (reference sequence). The CDR3 bases are TGTGCCACCCAAACCCAGGGAACCTACGAGCAGTACTTC. It specifies CATQTQGTYEQYF.

Note on this clone: A far larger clone is one nucleotide away, so this likely arose from a read error. The chain joins TRBV2 to TRBJ1-1; TRBD1 matches 9 bases. The CDR3 covers 14 residues. The germline CDR1 and CDR2 sequences are SNHLY and FYNNEI. The CDR3 sequence is CASSADRGNTEALF. CDR3 coding DNA: TGTGCCAGCAGTGCTGACAGGGGGAACACTGAAGCTCTCTTT.

This chain joins TRBV27 and TRBJ2-2; TRBD2 aligns across 13 bases. This CDR3 region has 16 residues. Germline lookup yields CDR1 MNHEY and CDR2 SMNVEV (reference sequence). With V trimmed by 5 bases and J by 3 bases, 3 bases remained unmatched. This CDR3 reads CASSRLAGGHTGELFF. CDR3 nucleotides: TGTGCCAGCAGTCGACTAGCGGGAGGACACACCGGGGAGCTGTTTTTT.

The table lists this clone with a count of one. The genes are TRBV7-2 and TRBJ1-3; D is unclear. Germline loops: CDR1 SGHTA, CDR2 FQGNSA. V dropped 0 bases and J dropped 4 bases, with 7 bases sitting between them. The CDR3 is made up of 14 amino acids. CDR3 DNA sequence: TGTGCCAGCAGCTTAGCAGGGCTGGGAAACACCATATATTTT. Its translation: CASSLAGLGNTIYF.

This clone was picked up one time. V usage is TRBV2 and J usage is TRBJ2-2; no firm D call. This CDR3 is 12 amino acids long. The V gene lost 5 bases and the J gene lost 8 bases, with 9 bases spanning the gap. Looked up from germline, CDR1 is SNHLY and CDR2 is FYNNEI. In DNA, the CDR3 is TGTGCCAGCAGTTCGACCAGTGGGGAGCTGTTTTTT. Its protein is CASSSTSGELFF.

On this clone: This specimen includes other DNA sequences encoding the same CDR3. The J gene is TRBJ2-5, the V gene TRBV9, with TRBD1 matching over 7 bases. CDR1 is SGDLS, CDR2 YYNGEE, per germline. The CDR3 extends over 15 amino acids. V was pared by 1 base and J by 1 base, with 4 bases of the junction left unmatched. CDR3 in amino acids: CASSVLGTAQETQYF. In DNA form, the CDR3 reads TGTGCCAGCAGCGTACTAGGGACAGCCCAAGAGACCCAGTACTTC.

About this clone: This specimen includes other DNA sequences encoding the same CDR3. The rearrangement uses TRBV28 and TRBJ1-1; TRBD1 is a possible D gene (6 bases). Deletions cut 2 bases from V and 6 bases from J, with 7 bases between. CDR3 size: 12 residues. Germline CDR1 MDHEN, CDR2 SYDVKM. The CDR3 bases are TGTGCCAGCAGTTTACAGGGGCCTGAAGCTTTCTTT. This encodes CASSLQGPEAFF.

This clone is a singleton in its sample. This chain connects TRBV5-1 to TRBJ1-4; tentative D call: TRBD1 (6 bases). The CDR3 consists of 15 residues. Germline CDR1 reads SGHRS; CDR2 reads YFSETQ. V was pared by 5 bases and J by 0 bases, with 11 bases between. The chain's CDR3 is CASRDRLATNEKLFF. The CDR3 DNA reads as TGCGCCAGCAGAGACAGGCTCGCAACTAATGAAAAACTGTTTTTT.

J is TRBJ1-5 and V is TRBV6-1, with a weak D call TRBD1 (5 bases). CDR1 and CDR2 (germline): MNHNS, SASEGT. V shed 4 bases and J shed 7 bases, with 17 bases lying between them. This CDR3 contains 15 residues. The DNA of the CDR3 is TGTGCCAGCAGTGTCCACAGGAACCTCGCCCAGCCCCAGCATTTT. Protein sequence: CASSVHRNLAQPQHF.

V gene TRBV28 combines with J gene TRBJ1-1; 8 bases fit TRBD1. Germline V gene data show CDR1 as MDHEN and CDR2 as SYDVKM. This CDR3 contains 15 residues. V trimming: 3 bases; J trimming: 3 bases; junction bases outside the gene matches: 6. CDR3 sequence: CASSFGLTGDTEAFF. CDR3 sequence (DNA): TGTGCCAGCAGTTTTGGATTGACAGGGGACACTGAAGCTTTCTTT.

The J gene is TRBJ2-3, the V gene TRBV10-3; D perhaps matches TRBD2 (6 bases). Germline-derived CDR1 and CDR2 are ENHRY and SYGVKD. The CDR3 extends over 13 amino acids. V dropped 7 bases and J dropped 2 bases, with 10 bases sitting between them. The CDR3 sequence: CAITGGITDTQYF. In DNA, the CDR3 is TGTGCCATCACGGGCGGGATCACAGATACGCAGTATTTT.

V gene TRBV18 combines with J gene TRBJ2-2; TRBD1 might be the D (6 bases). The CDR3 is 14 residues long. The V end was cut by 3 bases, the J end by 6 bases, with 11 bases between. Germline values: CDR1 KGHSH, CDR2 LQKENI. CDR3 coding DNA: TGTGCCAGCTCACCCGGACAGTGGGCCGGGGAGCTGTTTTTT. The encoded protein is CASSPGQWAGELFF.

This clone was recorded once. The genes are TRBV6-1 and TRBJ1-4, with D uncertain. This CDR3 is built from 14 residues. V lost 6 bases and J lost 7, with 15 bases in between. Germline lookup yields CDR1 MNHNS and CDR2 SASEGT. The CDR3 DNA reads TGTGCCAGCAGAGAGAGTATTAATGGTGAAAAACTGTTTTTT. Its translation: CASRESINGEKLFF.

The gene calls are TRBV2 and TRBJ1-5, with D uncertain. Trimming took off 2 bases at V and 9 bases at J, with 14 bases between the two ends. CDR1 is SNHLY, CDR2 FYNNEI, per germline. The CDR3 covers 14 residues. The CDR3 sequence: CASSEIGESGPQHF. CDR3 coding DNA: TGTGCCAGCAGTGAAATCGGGGAATCTGGGCCCCAGCATTTT.